This T cell receptor (beta chain) emerged from a study of cytomegalovirus exposure and HLA in healthy donors. Findings of the study overall: Judged likely to be a sequencing artifact was a cluster of highly shared sequence variants.

V lost 1 base to trimming and J lost 5 bases, with 16 bases between them. There are 16 residues in the CDR3. Germline V gives CDR1 MNHNY, CDR2 SVGAGI (reference sequence). PCR involved 60 Vbeta and 13 Jbeta primers. This table comes from immunoSEQ multiplex PCR, and its TCRdb copy is limited to in-frame clones, with some not included. This sample yields fewer than 250,000 clones, of which roughly 79% are seen a single time; roughly 2% belongs to the top ten. This clone was seen a single time. Its antigen is unknown. Unrecorded immune exposures were likely, despite nominal health at sampling. The rearrangement joins TRBV6-6 to TRBJ2-3, with a tentative D call TRBD1 (6 bases). The sequence came from a man between 18 and 29 years old in good health and CMV-seronegative. Sample: PBMCs. Here the CDR3 reads CASSYWDGTPIDTQYF. As DNA, the CDR3 is TGTGCCAGCAGTTACTGGGACGGGACACCCATAGATACGCAGTATTTT.